This T cell receptor beta chain was recovered during a study of cytomegalovirus exposure and HLA in healthy donors. This clone was picked up a small number of times. A read error may produce the germline difference seen at one junction end. The CDR3 consists of 13 residues. Per the germline V gene, CDR1 is SSHAT and CDR2 is FNYEAQ (reference sequence). The PCR ran on 60 Vbeta and 13 Jbeta primers. Generated by immunoSEQ multiplex PCR, the TCRdb table keeps only in-frame clones and is missing some. The table has about 120,000 clones, 74% seen once. The clonotype comes from a human donor in good health. Specimen: PBMCs. The V call is TRBV7-7, the J call TRBJ2-1, with 8 positions matching TRBD1. The CDR3 DNA is TGTGCTAGCAGCTTAGGACAGGGCTATGAGCAGTTCTTC. Translation: CASSLGQGYEQFF.